The 8 T cell receptor beta chains given below trace back to one sample, sequenced in a study of beta chain features in type 1 diabetes. General observations from the study: TCRB CDR3s were moderately but significantly shorter in Type 1 diabetes patients in all four CD4+ subsets.

Their specific antigens are unknown. TCRB transcripts that were expressed got sequenced, as all of the isolated RNA had been reverse transcribed. Generated by immunoSEQ multiplex PCR, the TCRdb table keeps only in-frame clones and is missing some. Of 160,000 or so clones listed, around 8.6% are singletons. Sample: central memory CD4+ T cells from blood. The receptors originated from a woman between 18 and 29 years old with type 1 diabetes.

This chain links TRBV5-1 with TRBJ2-5; tentatively, D is TRBD2 (5 bases). CDR3 length equals 16 residues. In germline, CDR1 is SGHRS, CDR2 YFSETQ. The V end lost 0 bases, the J end lost 5 bases, and 17 bases lay between the germline ends. The CDR3 spells CASSLEGRGQRETQYF. In DNA, the CDR3 is TGCGCCAGCAGCTTGGAGGGCCGGGGTCAACGGGAGACCCAGTACTTC.

This clone was observed a few times. The V and J genes are TRBV5-4 and TRBJ2-3, with a weak D call TRBD1 (7 bases). This CDR3 has 15 residues. V was trimmed by 6 bases and J by 4 bases, leaving 18 bases between them. Germline-derived CDR1 and CDR2 are SGHNT and YYREEE (reference sequence). DNA for the CDR3: TGTGCCAGCACCCGGGGGCAGGGGGAAGCAGATACGCAGTATTTT. Protein: CASTRGQGEADTQYF.

In this sample, this clone turned up a few times. The rearrangement links TRBV4-1 to TRBJ1-5; TRBD1 might be the D (5 bases). V dropped 0 bases and J dropped 5 bases, with 14 bases sitting between them. Germline V gene lookup returns CDR1 MGHRA and CDR2 YSYEKL. The CDR3 is made up of 16 amino acids. As DNA, the CDR3 is TGCGCCAGCAGCCAAGAGGTCAGGGTTGGGGATCAGCCCCAGCATTTT. As protein: CASSQEVRVGDQPQHF.

This clone occurred a few times. The chain joins TRBV28 to TRBJ2-1; 13 bases agree with TRBD2. Germline V CDR1 and CDR2: MDHEN, SYDVKM. The CDR3 contains 13 residues. Trimming cost V 8 bases and J 7 bases; bases outside gene matches: 2. As DNA, the CDR3 is TGTGCCAGCGGGACTAGCGGGAAGAATGAGCAGTTCTTC. Protein sequence: CASGTSGKNEQFF.

This clone was seen once. The rearrangement uses TRBV5-1 and TRBJ2-2; TRBD1 aligns across 7 bases. The germline CDR1 and CDR2 sequences are SGHRS and YFSETQ. The CDR3 totals 15 residues. The V gene end was trimmed by 2 bases and the J gene end by 3 bases; junction bases not matched to a gene: 4. The CDR3 sequence is CASSFTGAHTGELFF. CDR3 DNA sequence: TGCGCCAGCAGCTTTACAGGGGCCCACACCGGGGAGCTGTTTTTT.

Ten or more counts support this clone. The chain is built from TRBV11-2 and TRBJ2-3; 8 bases are a match to TRBD1. This CDR3 spans 16 amino acids. V trimming: 0 bases; J trimming: 6 bases; junction bases outside the gene matches: 8. Germline-derived CDR1 and CDR2 are SGHAT and FQNNGV. The CDR3 DNA follows: TGTGCCAGCAGCTTAGATTGGGCAGGGGGCGGTGATACGCAGTATTTT. Translation gives CASSLDWAGGGDTQYF.

The J gene is TRBJ2-7, the V gene TRBV7-9; the match to TRBD1 covers 9 bases. Germline V gene lookup returns CDR1 SEHNR and CDR2 FQNEAQ (reference sequence). The CDR3 loop spans 15 amino acids. Losses at the gene ends were 5 bases for V and 2 bases for J; bases not matched to a gene: 7. CDR3 sequence (DNA): TGTGCCAGCAGCCCCGGACAGGGGAGCACCTACGAGCAGTACTTC. Encoded protein: CASSPGQGSTYEQYF.

The V gene is TRBV28, the J gene TRBJ2-7; the match to TRBD2 covers 8 bases. The CDR3 extends over 14 amino acids. The germline CDR1 and CDR2 sequences are MDHEN and SYDVKM. The V gene end was trimmed by 8 bases and the J gene end by 0 bases; junction bases not matched to a gene: 6. The CDR3 region has the DNA TGTGCCAGCGGGGGAGCGGGGGCCTCCTACGAGCAGTACTTC. Its protein product is CASGGAGASYEQYF.